One sample yielded the 17 T cell receptor beta chains listed below, sequenced in a study of cytomegalovirus exposure and HLA in healthy donors. Primers included in the PCR were 60 Vbeta and 13 Jbeta primers. Clones were sequenced by immunoSEQ multiplex PCR, and TCRdb holds only the in-frame ones, with some missing. The sample holds some 96,000 clones, 76% seen once. The sample taken for sequencing was PBMCs. The receptors derive from a man aged 40-49 years in good health and CMV-seronegative.

V gene TRBV27 combines with J gene TRBJ1-4; TRBD1 might be the D (6 bases). CDR3 length equals 19 residues. Trimming removed 4 bases at V and 8 bases at J, with 29 bases between. The germline gives CDR1 MNHEY, CDR2 SMNVEV (reference sequence). The CDR3 spells CASSSGRTDYLFGDEKLFF. CDR3 DNA: TGTGCCAGCAGTTCCGGCCGGACAGACTACCTCTTTGGGGACGAAAAACTGTTTTTT.

This chain connects TRBV7-2 to TRBJ2-7, with TRBD2 as a possible D gene (5 bases). The CDR3 is 12 residues long. The germline V gene has CDR1 SGHTA and CDR2 FQGNSA. V lost 5 bases and J lost 3, with 8 bases in between. The CDR3 protein is CASSDRGYEQYF. The CDR3 coding sequence is TGTGCCAGCAGCGATCGGGGCTACGAGCAGTACTTC.

The chain links TRBV2 to TRBJ1-4; D might be TRBD1 (6 bases). Germline CDR1 and CDR2: SNHLY and FYNNEI. This CDR3 has 12 amino acids. V shed 6 bases and J shed 9 bases, with 11 bases lying between them. This CDR3 is CASRGDNKKLFF. CDR3 in DNA: TGTGCCAGCAGGGGGGACAACAAAAAACTGTTTTTT.

This rearrangement joins TRBV18 to TRBJ1-5; 10 bases line up with TRBD1. The CDR3 extends over 17 amino acids. J was trimmed by 2 bases and V by 3 bases; bases with no gene match: 7. Germline assignment: CDR1 KGHSH and CDR2 LQKENI. CDR3: CASSPGTGDRGNQPQHF. CDR3 DNA: TGTGCCAGCTCACCGGGGACAGGGGATCGCGGCAATCAGCCCCAGCATTTT.

The V gene is TRBV9, the J gene TRBJ2-5; D may be TRBD1 (5 bases). From germline, CDR1 is SGDLS and CDR2 YYNGEE. This CDR3 comprises 14 residues. V lost 0 bases and J lost 1, with 7 bases in between. DNA for the CDR3: TGTGCCAGCAGCGTAGGCAGGGCCCAAGAGACCCAGTACTTC. Protein sequence: CASSVGRAQETQYF.

The chain couples TRBV4-3 to TRBJ1-1; D uncertain. Germline loops: CDR1 LGHNA, CDR2 YSLEER. The CDR3 covers 16 residues. The V gene lost 1 base and the J gene lost 6 bases, with 18 bases spanning the gap. The CDR3 spells CASSQAQRDLRAEAFF. Written as DNA, the CDR3 is TGCGCCAGCAGCCAAGCTCAGAGGGATCTCCGAGCTGAAGCTTTCTTT.

The chain couples TRBV7-9 to TRBJ2-3, with 7 bases fitting TRBD1. The CDR3 is 17 amino acids. Looked up from germline, CDR1 is SEHNR and CDR2 is FQNEAQ (reference sequence). V lost 3 bases to trimming and J lost 0 bases; unmatched junction nucleotides: 9. The CDR3 reads CASSFLPGTVSTDTQYF. CDR3 bases: TGTGCCAGCAGCTTTCTCCCTGGGACAGTCAGCACAGATACGCAGTATTTT.

The chain links TRBV7-2 to TRBJ1-1; 7 bases map to TRBD1. With V trimmed by 3 bases and J by 4 bases, 8 bases remained unmatched. The CDR3 runs 15 residues. The germline gives CDR1 SGHTA, CDR2 FQGNSA. This chain's CDR3 is CASSLRQGATTEAFF. DNA of the CDR3: TGTGCCAGCAGCTTGAGACAGGGCGCCACCACTGAAGCTTTCTTT. Based on the CDR3 plus reference TRBV7-2 and TRBJ1-1, the full variable domain is GAGVSQSPSNKVTEKGKDVELRCDPISGHTALYWYRQSLGQGLEFLIYFQGNSAPDKSGLPSDRFSAERTGGSVSTLTIQRTQQEDSAVYLCASSLRQGATTEAFFGQGTRLTVV.

This clone came up once. The CDR3 DNA reads as TGTGCCAGCAGACTAGCGGGAAGGCGGGGGGAGCTGTTTTTT. Protein: CASRLAGRRGELFF. The J gene is TRBJ2-2, the V gene TRBV28, with TRBD2 matching over 10 bases. The CDR3 is 14 residues long. Germline V gene lookup returns CDR1 MDHEN and CDR2 SYDVKM. V shed 6 bases and J 8 bases; nucleotides not matched to a gene: 6.

Only a few counts were recorded for this clone. The chain carries TRBV9 and TRBJ2-3; D is unresolved. With 7 bases removed from V and 5 bases from J, the gap between germline ends came to 14 bases. Germline V CDR1 and CDR2: SGDLS, YYNGEE. The CDR3 runs 13 residues. The CDR3 is CASASVSLDTQYF. For the CDR3, the DNA is TGTGCCAGCGCTAGTGTTAGTTTAGATACGCAGTATTTT.

This clone was detected a few times. The chain uses TRBV7-3 and TRBJ1-3; TRBD1 matches at 11 bases. The germline CDR1 and CDR2 sequences are SGHTA and FQGTGA. Trimming at V came to 5 bases and at J to 4 bases, leaving 7 bases not matched to a gene. The CDR3 covers 16 residues. CDR3 sequence (DNA): TGTGCCAGCAGCACCAGGACAGGGGGCATCGGAAACACCATATATTTT. Protein: CASSTRTGGIGNTIYF. Complete variable domain (other parts from reference TRBV7-3 and TRBJ1-3): GAGVSQTPSNKVTEKGKYVELRCDPISGHTALYWYRQSLGQGPEFLIYFQGTGAADDSGLPNDRFFAVRPEGSVSTLKIQRTERGDSAVYLCASSTRTGGIGNTIYFGEGSWLTVV.

J is TRBJ2-7 and V is TRBV6-4; 9 positions agree with TRBD1. This CDR3 contains 15 residues. V trimming: 7 bases; J trimming: 1 base; junction bases outside the gene matches: 8. Germline loops: CDR1 MRHNA, CDR2 SNTAGT. CDR3 nucleotide sequence: TGTGCCAGCACCGAGGACGGGACAGGGTCCTACGAGCAGTACTTC. Translated: CASTEDGTGSYEQYF.

Regarding this clone: One end of the junction is discordant with germline, which a read error may explain. This chain joins TRBV9 and TRBJ2-5; perhaps TRBD2 as D (5 bases). Germline CDR1 is SGDLS and CDR2 is YYNGEE. The CDR3 is made up of 11 amino acids. The CDR3 loop is CASSGGEIQYF. In nucleotides, the CDR3 is TGTGCCAGCAGCGGTGGGGAGATCCAGTACTTC.

This clone was detected only a few times. Mismatch with germline at one junction end may stem from a read error. The chain carries TRBV5-6 and TRBJ1-3, with D uncertain. Germline lookup yields CDR1 SGHDT and CDR2 YYEEEE. The CDR3 has 11 residues. CDR3 region: CASSYKGRRIF. The CDR3 nucleotides are TGTGCCAGCAGTTACAAAGGGCGGAGGATTTTT.

The chain joins TRBV4-2 to TRBJ2-7; a weak D match, TRBD1 (5 bases). V gave up 0 bases and J gave up 0 bases, with 12 bases separating them. The CDR3 runs 16 residues. CDR1 LGHNA and CDR2 YNFKEQ come from the germline V gene. The CDR3 DNA reads TGTGCCAGCAGCCAAGAGGTCAGGGCGAGCTCCTACGAGCAGTACTTC. Translating it yields CASSQEVRASSYEQYF.

The count of this clone is one. This sequence joins TRBV23-1 and TRBJ2-5; a weak D match, TRBD1 (6 bases). The J call could be wrong; TRBJ2-7 is a better fit for the DNA end. TRBV23-1 is an ORF for which the function is uncertain. The CDR3 extends over 16 amino acids. Here the CDR3 reads CASSQSPGTKFYEQYF. The CDR3, as DNA: TGCGCCAGCAGTCAGTCCCCCGGGACAAAATTCTACGAGCAGTACTTC.

The genes are TRBV28 and TRBJ2-2, with D unclear. Between the trimmed V and J ends, which lost 6 bases and 3 bases, there was a span of 14 bases. This CDR3 comprises 15 residues. Germline CDR1 MDHEN, CDR2 SYDVKM. The CDR3, as DNA: TGTGCCAGCAGCCCCTTTCCCCCCTACACCGGGGAGCTGTTTTTT. This codes for CASSPFPPYTGELFF.